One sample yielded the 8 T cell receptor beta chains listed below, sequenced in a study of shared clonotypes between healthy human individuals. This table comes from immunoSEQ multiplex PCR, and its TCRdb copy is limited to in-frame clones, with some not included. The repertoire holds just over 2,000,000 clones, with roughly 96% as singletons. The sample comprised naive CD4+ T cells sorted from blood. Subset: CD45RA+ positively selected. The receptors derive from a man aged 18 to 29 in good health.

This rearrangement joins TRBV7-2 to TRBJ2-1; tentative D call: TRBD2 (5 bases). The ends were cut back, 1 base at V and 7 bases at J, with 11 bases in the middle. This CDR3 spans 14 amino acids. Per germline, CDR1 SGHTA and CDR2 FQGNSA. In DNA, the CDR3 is TGTGCCAGCAGCTTAGGACTAAAGGCGAATGAGCAGTTCTTC. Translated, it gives CASSLGLKANEQFF. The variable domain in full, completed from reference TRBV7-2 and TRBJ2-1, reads GAGVSQSPSNKVTEKGKDVELRCDPISGHTALYWYRQSLGQGLEFLIYFQGNSAPDKSGLPSDRFSAERTGGSVSTLTIQRTQQEDSAVYLCASSLGLKANEQFFGPGTRLTVL.

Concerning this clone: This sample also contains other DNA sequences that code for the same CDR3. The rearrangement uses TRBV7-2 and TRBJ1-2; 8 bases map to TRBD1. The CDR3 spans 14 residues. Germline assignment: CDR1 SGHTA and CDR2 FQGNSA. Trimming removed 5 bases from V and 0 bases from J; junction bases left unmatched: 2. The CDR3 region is CASSLGQANYGYTF. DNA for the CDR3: TGTGCCAGCAGCCTGGGACAGGCTAACTATGGCTACACCTTC.

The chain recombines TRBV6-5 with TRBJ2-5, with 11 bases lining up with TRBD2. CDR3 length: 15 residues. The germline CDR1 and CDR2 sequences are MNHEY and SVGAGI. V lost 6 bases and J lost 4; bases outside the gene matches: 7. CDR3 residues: CASSPHSGGAETQYF. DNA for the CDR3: TGTGCCAGCAGCCCCCATAGCGGGGGGGCAGAGACCCAGTACTTC.

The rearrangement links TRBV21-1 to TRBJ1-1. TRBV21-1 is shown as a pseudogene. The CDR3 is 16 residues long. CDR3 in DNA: TGTGCCAGCTCCACCAGAGGGGCAGGTATGAACACTGAAGCTTTCTTT. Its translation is CASSTRGAGMNTEAFF.

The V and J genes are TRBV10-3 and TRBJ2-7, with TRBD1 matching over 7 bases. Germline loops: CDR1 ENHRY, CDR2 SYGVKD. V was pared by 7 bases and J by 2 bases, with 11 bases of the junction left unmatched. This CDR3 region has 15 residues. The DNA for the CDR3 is TGTGCCATCACCGAGGGGGACAGCGGAGCCTACGAGCAGTACTTC. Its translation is CAITEGDSGAYEQYF.

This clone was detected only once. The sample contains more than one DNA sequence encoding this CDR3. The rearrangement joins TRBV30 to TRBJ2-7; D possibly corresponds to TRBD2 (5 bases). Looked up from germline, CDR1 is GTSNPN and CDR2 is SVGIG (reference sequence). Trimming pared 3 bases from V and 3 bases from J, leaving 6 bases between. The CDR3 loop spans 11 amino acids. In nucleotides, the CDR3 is TGTGCCTGGAGCGGGAACTACGAGCAGTACTTC. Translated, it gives CAWSGNYEQYF.

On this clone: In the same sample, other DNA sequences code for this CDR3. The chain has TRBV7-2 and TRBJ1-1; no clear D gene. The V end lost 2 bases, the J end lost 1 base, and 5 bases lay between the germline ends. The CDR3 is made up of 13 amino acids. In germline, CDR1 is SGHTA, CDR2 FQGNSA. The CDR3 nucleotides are TGTGCCAGCAGCTTACAAGAGAACACTGAAGCTTTCTTT. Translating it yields CASSLQENTEAFF. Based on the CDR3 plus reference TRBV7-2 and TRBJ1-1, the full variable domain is GAGVSQSPSNKVTEKGKDVELRCDPISGHTALYWYRQSLGQGLEFLIYFQGNSAPDKSGLPSDRFSAERTGGSVSTLTIQRTQQEDSAVYLCASSLQENTEAFFGQGTRLTVV.

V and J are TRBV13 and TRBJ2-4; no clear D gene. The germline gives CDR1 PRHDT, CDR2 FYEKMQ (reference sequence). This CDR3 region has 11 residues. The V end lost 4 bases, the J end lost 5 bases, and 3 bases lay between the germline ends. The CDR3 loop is CASSSQNIQYF. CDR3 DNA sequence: TGTGCCAGCAGCTCGCAAAACATTCAGTACTTC.